A selection of T cell receptor beta chains follows, all from one sample in a study of graft-versus-host responses after intestinal transplantation. Generated by immunoSEQ multiplex PCR, the TCRdb table keeps only in-frame clones and is missing some. The sample includes approximately 16,000 clones, around three fifths of them seen just once. The sequenced sample was ileum tissue, obtained 524 days after transplant. These receptors came from a human patient who received an intestinal transplant, so some T cells may come from the graft donor. Both conserved end residues are part of each CDR3. Each record gives: V gene, J gene, CDR3 length, CDR3 protein.

TRBV5-1	TRBJ2-6	15	CASSAGGSGANVLTF
TRBV5-4	TRBJ1-4	13	CASSFGPNEKLFF
TRBV6-6	TRBJ1-5	15	CASSYSDSLNQPQHF
TRBV6-5	TRBJ2-7	15	CASSFGRGGPYEQYF
TRBV7-8	TRBJ2-3	16	CASSSLAGSPTDTQYF
TRBV12-5	TRBJ2-5	14	CASGPGGGQETQYF
TRBV6-5	TRBJ1-1	11	CASSRDTEAFF
TRBV10-3	TRBJ2-3	15	CAISEGGLASMTQYF
TRBV7-2	TRBJ2-1	15	CASLIAGLPYNEQFF
TRBV19	TRBJ2-5	13	CASSMSGPETQYF
TRBV7-8	TRBJ1-2	16	CASSSLGAGSNYGYTF
TRBV7-2	TRBJ1-5	13	CASSLQGNQPQHF
TRBV29-1	TRBJ2-3	13	CSVDVGGGGTQYF
TRBV30	TRBJ1-2	15	CAWSVGTGGNYGYTF